This T cell receptor beta chain derives from a study of T cell changes during pregnancy in multiple sclerosis. This CDR3 comprises 12 residues. V shed 4 bases and J shed 4 bases, with 8 bases lying between them. Per germline, CDR1 MNHNS and CDR2 SASEGT. The table came from immunoSEQ multiplex PCR; TCRdb's copy has only in-frame clones and leaves some out. The profile covers some 57,000 clones, with around 93% appearing a single time and 0.6% to 0.8% taken by the ten largest. This sequence was found in a female donor with multiple sclerosis, enrolled in a pregnancy study. The rearrangement links TRBV6-1 to TRBJ2-7; D unresolved. The material was CD4+ T cells from peripheral blood mononuclear cells, obtained in the first trimester of pregnancy. In DNA, the CDR3 is TGTGCCAGCAGTGGTGTCGGGTACGAGCAGTACTTC. This gives the protein CASSGVGYEQYF.